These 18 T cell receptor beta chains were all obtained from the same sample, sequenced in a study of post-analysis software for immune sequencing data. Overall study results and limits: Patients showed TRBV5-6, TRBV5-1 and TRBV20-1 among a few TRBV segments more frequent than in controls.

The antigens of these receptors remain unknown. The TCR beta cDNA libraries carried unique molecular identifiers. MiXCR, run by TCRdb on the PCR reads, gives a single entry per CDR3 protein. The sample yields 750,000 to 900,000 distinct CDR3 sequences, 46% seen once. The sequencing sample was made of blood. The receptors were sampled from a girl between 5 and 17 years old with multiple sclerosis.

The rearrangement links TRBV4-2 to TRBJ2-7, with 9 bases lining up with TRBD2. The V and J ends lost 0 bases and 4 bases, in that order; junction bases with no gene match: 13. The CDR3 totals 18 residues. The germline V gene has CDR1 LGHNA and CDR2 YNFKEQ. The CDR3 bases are TGTGCCAGCAGCCAAGATGAGGTCTGGACTAGCGTCCCATACGAGCAGTACTTC. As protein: CASSQDEVWTSVPYEQYF.

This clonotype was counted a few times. The CDR3: CASSAASYEQYF. For the CDR3, the DNA is TGTGCCAGCAGTGCTGCCTCCTACGAGCAGTACTTC. The chain joins TRBV6-1 to TRBJ2-7; D is unclear. Looked up from germline, CDR1 is MNHNS and CDR2 is SASEGT. The CDR3 totals 12 residues. The V gene lost 4 bases and the J gene lost 0 bases, with 4 bases spanning the gap.

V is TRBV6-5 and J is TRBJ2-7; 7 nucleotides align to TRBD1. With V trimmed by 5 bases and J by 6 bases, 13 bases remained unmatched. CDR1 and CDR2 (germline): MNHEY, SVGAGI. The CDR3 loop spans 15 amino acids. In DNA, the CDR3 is TGTGCCAGCAGTCCTAGGGCGACAGGGCTCGGCGAGCAGTACTTC. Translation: CASSPRATGLGEQYF.

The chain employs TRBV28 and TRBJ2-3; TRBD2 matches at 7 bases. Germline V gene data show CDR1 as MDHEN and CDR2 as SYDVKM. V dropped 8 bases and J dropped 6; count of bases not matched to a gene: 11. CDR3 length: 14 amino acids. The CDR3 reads CASRRERGRDTQYF. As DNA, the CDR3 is TGTGCCAGCCGCCGGGAGCGGGGACGCGATACGCAGTATTTT.

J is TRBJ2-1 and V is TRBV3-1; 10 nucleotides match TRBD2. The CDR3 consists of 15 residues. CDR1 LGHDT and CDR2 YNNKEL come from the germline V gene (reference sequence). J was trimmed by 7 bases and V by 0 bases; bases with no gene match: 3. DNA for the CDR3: TGTGCCAGCAGCCAAGATCTAGCGGGAGTTAATGAGCAGTTCTTC. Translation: CASSQDLAGVNEQFF.

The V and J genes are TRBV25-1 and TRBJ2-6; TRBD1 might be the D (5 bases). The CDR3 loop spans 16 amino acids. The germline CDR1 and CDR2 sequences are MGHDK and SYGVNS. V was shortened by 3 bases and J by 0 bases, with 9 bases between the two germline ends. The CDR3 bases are TGTGCCAGCAGTGACCTAGGGGACTCTGGGGCCAACGTCCTGACTTTC. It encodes CASSDLGDSGANVLTF.

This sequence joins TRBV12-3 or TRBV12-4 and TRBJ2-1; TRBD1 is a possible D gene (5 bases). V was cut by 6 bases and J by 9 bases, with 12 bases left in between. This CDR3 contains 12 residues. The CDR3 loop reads CASRTSGREQFF. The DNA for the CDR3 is TGTGCCAGCAGAACGTCAGGGCGTGAGCAGTTCTTC.

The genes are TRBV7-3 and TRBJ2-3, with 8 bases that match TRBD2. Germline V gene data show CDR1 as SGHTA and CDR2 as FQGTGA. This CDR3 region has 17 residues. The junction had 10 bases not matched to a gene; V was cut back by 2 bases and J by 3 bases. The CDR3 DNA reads TGTGCCAGCAGCTTAGGGGCTGGCGGGAGGAGGACAGATACGCAGTATTTT. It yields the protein CASSLGAGGRRTDTQYF. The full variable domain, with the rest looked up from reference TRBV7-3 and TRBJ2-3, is GAGVSQTPSNKVTEKGKYVELRCDPISGHTALYWYRQSLGQGPEFLIYFQGTGAADDSGLPNDRFFAVRPEGSVSTLKIQRTERGDSAVYLCASSLGAGGRRTDTQYFGPGTRLTVL.

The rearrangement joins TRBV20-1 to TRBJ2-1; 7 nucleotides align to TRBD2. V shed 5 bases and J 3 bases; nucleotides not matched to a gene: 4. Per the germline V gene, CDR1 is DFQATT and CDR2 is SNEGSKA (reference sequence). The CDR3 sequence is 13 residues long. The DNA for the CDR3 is TGCAGTGCTTCTAGCGGTAACTACAATGAGCAGTTCTTC. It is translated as CSASSGNYNEQFF.

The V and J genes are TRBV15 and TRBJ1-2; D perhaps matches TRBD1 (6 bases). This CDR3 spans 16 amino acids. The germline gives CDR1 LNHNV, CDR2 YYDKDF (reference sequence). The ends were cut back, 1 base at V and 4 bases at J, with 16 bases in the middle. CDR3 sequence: CATSRVQGVGGYGYTF. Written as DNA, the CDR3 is TGTGCCACCAGCAGAGTACAGGGAGTCGGGGGCTATGGCTACACCTTC.

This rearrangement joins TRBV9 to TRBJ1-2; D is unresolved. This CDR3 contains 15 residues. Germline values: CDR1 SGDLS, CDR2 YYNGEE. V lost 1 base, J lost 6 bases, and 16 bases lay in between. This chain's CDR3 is CASSVYNSGGHGYTF. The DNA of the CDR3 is TGTGCCAGCAGCGTATACAATTCGGGAGGTCATGGCTACACCTTC.

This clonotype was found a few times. As DNA, the CDR3 is TGTGCCACCAGTGATTTGACTCTCCGCAGGGACGTGGATACGCAGTATTTT. This gives the protein CATSDLTLRRDVDTQYF. This sequence joins TRBV24-1 and TRBJ2-3; D may be TRBD1 or TRBD2 (5 bases each). The V end lost 0 bases, the J end lost 6 bases, and 18 bases lay between the germline ends. The CDR3 covers 17 residues. CDR1 KGHDR and CDR2 SFDVKD come from the germline V gene.

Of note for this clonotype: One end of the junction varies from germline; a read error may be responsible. CDR3 bases: TGTGCCTGCAGTTCGGGGACAGGGAGGGTTCAGTACTTC. Translating it yields CACSSGTGRVQYF. This rearrangement joins TRBV6-5 to TRBJ2-4; 9 nucleotides agree with TRBD1. Germline V gene sequence: CDR1 MNHEY, CDR2 SVGAGI. The length of the CDR3 is 13 residues.

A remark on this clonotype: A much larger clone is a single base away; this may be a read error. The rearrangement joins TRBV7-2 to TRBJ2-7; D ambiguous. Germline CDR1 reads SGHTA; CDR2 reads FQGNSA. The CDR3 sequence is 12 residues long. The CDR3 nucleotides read TGTGTCAGCAGCTTAGACCGCTACGAGCAGTACTTC. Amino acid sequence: CVSSLDRYEQYF.

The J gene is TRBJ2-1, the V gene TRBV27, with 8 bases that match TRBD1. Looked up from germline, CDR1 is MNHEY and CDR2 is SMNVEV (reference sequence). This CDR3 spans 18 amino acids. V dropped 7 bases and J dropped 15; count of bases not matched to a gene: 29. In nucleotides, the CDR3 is TGTGCCAGCACCCAGACTCACAGGGGGACGGGGGAGCCGTTTAAGACGTTCTTC. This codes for CASTQTHRGTGEPFKTFF.

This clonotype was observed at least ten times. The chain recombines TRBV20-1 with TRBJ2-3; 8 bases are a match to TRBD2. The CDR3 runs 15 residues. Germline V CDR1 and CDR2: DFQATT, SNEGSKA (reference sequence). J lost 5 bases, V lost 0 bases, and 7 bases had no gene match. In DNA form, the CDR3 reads TGCAGTGCTAGAGATTTGGGACTAGACATAGATACGCAGTATTTT. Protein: CSARDLGLDIDTQYF.

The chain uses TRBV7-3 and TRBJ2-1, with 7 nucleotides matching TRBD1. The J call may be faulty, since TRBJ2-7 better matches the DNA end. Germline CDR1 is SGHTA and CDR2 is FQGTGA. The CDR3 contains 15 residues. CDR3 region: CASSRGTVSYNEQYF. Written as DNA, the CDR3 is TGTGCCAGCAGCCGAGGGACAGTCTCTTACAATGAGCAGTACTTC.

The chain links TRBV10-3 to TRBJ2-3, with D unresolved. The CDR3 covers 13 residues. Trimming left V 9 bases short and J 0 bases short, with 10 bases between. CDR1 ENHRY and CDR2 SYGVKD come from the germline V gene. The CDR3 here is CAIFQPSTDTQYF. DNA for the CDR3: TGTGCCATTTTCCAACCTAGCACAGATACGCAGTATTTT.